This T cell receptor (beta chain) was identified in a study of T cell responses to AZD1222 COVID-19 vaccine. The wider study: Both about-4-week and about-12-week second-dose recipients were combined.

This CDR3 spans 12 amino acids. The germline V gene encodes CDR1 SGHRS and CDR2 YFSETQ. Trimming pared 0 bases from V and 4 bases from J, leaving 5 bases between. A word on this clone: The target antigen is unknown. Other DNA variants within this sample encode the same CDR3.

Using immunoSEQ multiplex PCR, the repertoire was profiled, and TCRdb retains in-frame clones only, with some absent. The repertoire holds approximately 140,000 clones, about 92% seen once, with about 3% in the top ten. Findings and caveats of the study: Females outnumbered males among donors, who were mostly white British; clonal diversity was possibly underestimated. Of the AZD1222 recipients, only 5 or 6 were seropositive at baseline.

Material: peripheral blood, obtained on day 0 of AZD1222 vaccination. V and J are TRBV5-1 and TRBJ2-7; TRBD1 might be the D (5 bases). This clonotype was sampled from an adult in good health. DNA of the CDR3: TGCGCCAGCAGCTTGGAGGGGTACGAGCAGTACTTC. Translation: CASSLEGYEQYF.